The source of this T cell receptor beta chain is a study of CD8 T cells in ankylosing spondylitis. Study-level results: Blood from ankylosing spondylitis patients appeared to carry a characteristic roughly eight-variant TCR beta motif. Disease-associated clonotypes exhibited CD8+ identity and were relatively infrequent in peripheral blood.

Germline assignment: CDR1 SGHTA and CDR2 FQGNSA. Deletions cut 5 bases from V and 2 bases from J, with 12 bases between. The CDR3 is 14 residues long. Preparation of TCR beta libraries was done by quantitative 5'-RACE with molecular barcodes. Using its own MiXCR run on the 5' RACE reads, TCRdb lists one record per CDR3 protein. Here the sample spans about 460,000 distinct CDR3 sequences, approximately 5% being singletons. The sample holds a few counts of this clonotype. The target antigen is unknown. The chain joins TRBV7-2 to TRBJ2-5; D is perhaps TRBD2 (5 bases). The source of this sequence is a male donor with ankylosing spondylitis. The sample was blood, either unsorted or a sorted T cell fraction (not recorded which). The CDR3 sequence: CASSLLRGQETQYF. CDR3 nucleotide sequence: TGTGCCAGCAGCCTACTACGAGGGCAAGAGACCCAGTACTTC.